This TCR beta chain was sequenced during a study of regulatory T cells. General study findings and limits: Hydrophobic residues at CDR3 positions 6 and 7 were enriched in conventional CD4+ T cells of CD3G-deficient patients. Skewed V and J usage and few unique V-J pairs marked patient repertoires, most in Tregs.

Germline V gives CDR1 MNHNS, CDR2 SASEGT. Deletions cut 0 bases from V and 4 bases from J, with 16 bases between. CDR3 length: 17 residues. Amplification used 52 TRBV primers and 13 TRBJ primers. The table came from immunoSEQ multiplex PCR; TCRdb's copy has only in-frame clones and leaves some out. Among under 35,000 clones listed, over 90% were seen once. Autoimmunity was present in every CD3G-deficient patient, worse in two. CD4+ cells were sorted into CD25-high CD127-low regulatory cells and CD25-low CD127-high conventional cells. A note on this clone: Its antigen is unknown.

The TCR sequence derives from a child aged 2 to 15 with CD3G deficiency. The sequenced sample was conventional CD4+ T cells sorted from blood. V usage is TRBV6-1 and J usage is TRBJ2-1; a possible D gene is TRBD2 (7 bases). CDR3 nucleotides: TGTGCCAGCAGTGAAGCCCTCGGGGGCGGGAGTTACAATGAGCAGTTCTTC. Its protein is CASSEALGGGSYNEQFF.